This is a list of T cell receptor beta chains from one sample in a study of blood T cell repertoires in COVID-19. Clones were sequenced by immunoSEQ multiplex PCR, and TCRdb holds only the in-frame ones, with some missing. The repertoire holds just over 150,000 clones, approximately 80% seen once, with 7% in the top ten. Sequencing was done on a sample of peripheral blood. These receptors originate from a woman in her thirties or forties with COVID-19, enrolled during active disease. Each CDR3 is given with its conserved first and last residue. D genes are given only for firm matches. Size is stated for part of the rows, as once, few or many counts, or as a class when the clone is expanded.

J,size,V,D,DNA,CDR3
TRBJ2-1,.,TRBV29-1,TRBD2,TGCAGCTCCAAGGGAAAGCGGGGTAACAATGAGCAGTTCTTC,CSSKGKRGNNEQFF
TRBJ1-1,once,TRBV5-4,.,TGTGCCAGCAGCCGGATCGGTACAGAGGCTTTCTTT,CASSRIGTEAFF
TRBJ2-3,.,TRBV7-6,TRBD2,TGTGCCAGCAGCTCTACTAGCGGGAGGGCCAGAGATACGCAGTATTTT,CASSSTSGRARDTQYF
TRBJ1-6,.,TRBV23-1,TRBD1,TGCGCCAGCGATAGAAGGACAGGGATGAATTCACCCCTCCACTTT,CASDRRTGMNSPLHF
TRBJ2-2,many,TRBV10-2,.,TGCGCCAGCAGTGAGACTAGCTACACCGGGGAGCTGTTTTTT,CASSETSYTGELFF
TRBJ1-1,.,TRBV19,.,TGTGCCGCAAATCGGGGGGCCGGCGACACTGAAGCTTTCTTT,CAANRGAGDTEAFF
TRBJ2-4,.,TRBV2,.,TGTGCCAGCAGGCTTCAGGTGTCCAAAAACATTCAGTACTTC,CASRLQVSKNIQYF
TRBJ1-3,.,TRBV7-6,.,TGTGCCAGCAGCCCTAGGGGCGATCTTGGATACTCTGGAAACACCATATATTTT,CASSPRGDLGYSGNTIYF
TRBJ1-1,.,TRBV6-6,TRBD1,TGTGCCAGCAGTTACTCGACAGGGGAGTTTGAAGCTTTCTTT,CASSYSTGEFEAFF
TRBJ1-4,.,TRBV5-1,TRBD1,TGCGCCAGCAGCTCCGGGACAGGGGGCGGCGCAACTAATGAAAAACTGTTTTTT,CASSSGTGGGATNEKLFF
TRBJ1-1,.,TRBV20-1,TRBD1,TGCAGTGCTAGCCGGACAGGGCGGGCTTTCTTT,CSASRTGRAFF
TRBJ2-2,once,TRBV19,TRBD2,TGTGCCAGTAGTGTTAGCGGGGGGCGGTACACCGGGGAGCTGTTTTTT,CASSVSGGRYTGELFF
TRBJ1-2,few,TRBV28,.,TGTGCCAGCACCACTCTGACTAGTGGCTACACCTTC,CASTTLTSGYTF
TRBJ2-1,once,TRBV5-4,TRBD2,TGTGCCAGCAGCTTCCTTTTAGCGGGGTCCTACAATGAGCAGTTCTTC,CASSFLLAGSYNEQFF
TRBJ2-3,few,TRBV7-8,.,TGTGCCAGCAGCCCATCCATTGTAGTCACAGATACGCAGTATTTT,CASSPSIVVTDTQYF
TRBJ2-3,.,TRBV5-8,.,TGTGCCAGCAGCTTGGACATGCAAGATACGCAGTATTTT,CASSLDMQDTQYF
TRBJ1-1,.,TRBV7-3,.,TGTGCCAGCAGCTTATCGGTGAACACTGAAGCTTTCTTT,CASSLSVNTEAFF
TRBJ2-2,.,TRBV12-3/TRBV12-4,.,TGTGCCAGCCAGGGATACAGCCGGGAGCTGTTTTTT,CASQGYSRELFF
TRBJ2-6,.,TRBV18,.,TGTGCCAGCTCACCGACAACCTCTGGGGCCAACGTCCTGACTTTC,CASSPTTSGANVLTF
TRBJ1-4,.,TRBV18,TRBD1,TGTGCCAGCTCTCGGGGACAGGAAGAAAAACTGTTTTTT,CASSRGQEEKLFF